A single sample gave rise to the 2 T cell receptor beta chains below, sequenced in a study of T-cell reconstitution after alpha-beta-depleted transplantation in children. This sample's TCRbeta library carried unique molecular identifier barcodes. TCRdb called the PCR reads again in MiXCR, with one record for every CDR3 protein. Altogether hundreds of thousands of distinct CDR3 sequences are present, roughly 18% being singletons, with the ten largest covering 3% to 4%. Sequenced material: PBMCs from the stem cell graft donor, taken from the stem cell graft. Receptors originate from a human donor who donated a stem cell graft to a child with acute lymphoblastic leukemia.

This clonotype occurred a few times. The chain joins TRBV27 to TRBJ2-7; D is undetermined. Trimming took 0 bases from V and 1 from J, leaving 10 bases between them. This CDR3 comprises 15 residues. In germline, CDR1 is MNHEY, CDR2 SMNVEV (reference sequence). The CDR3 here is CASSLSGRTSYEQYF. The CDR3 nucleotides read TGTGCCAGCAGTTTATCCGGCAGGACGTCCTACGAGCAGTACTTC.

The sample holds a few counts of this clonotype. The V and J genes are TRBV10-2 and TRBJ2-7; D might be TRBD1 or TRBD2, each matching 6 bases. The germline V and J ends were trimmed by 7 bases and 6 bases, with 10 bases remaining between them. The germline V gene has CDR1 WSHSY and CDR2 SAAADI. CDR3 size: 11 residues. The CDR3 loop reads CASNGGIEQYF. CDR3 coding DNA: TGCGCCAGCAACGGGGGCATCGAGCAGTACTTC.